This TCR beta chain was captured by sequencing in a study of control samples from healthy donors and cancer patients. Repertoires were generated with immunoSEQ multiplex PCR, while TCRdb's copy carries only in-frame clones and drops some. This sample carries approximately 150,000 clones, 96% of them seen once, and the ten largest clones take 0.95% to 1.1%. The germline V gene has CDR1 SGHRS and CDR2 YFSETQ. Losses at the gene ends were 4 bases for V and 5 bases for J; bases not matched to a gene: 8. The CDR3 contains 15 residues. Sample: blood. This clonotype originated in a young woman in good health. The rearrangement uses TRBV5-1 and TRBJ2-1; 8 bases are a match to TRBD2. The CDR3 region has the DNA TGCGCCAGCAGCACAAGCGGGAGTAGTAACAATGAGCAGTTCTTC. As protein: CASSTSGSSNNEQFF. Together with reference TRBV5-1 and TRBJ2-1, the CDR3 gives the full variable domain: KAGVTQTPRYLIKTRGQQVTLSCSPISGHRSVSWYQQTPGQGLQFLFEYFSETQRNKGNFPGRFSGRQFSNSRSEMNVSTLELGDSALYLCASSTSGSSNNEQFFGPGTRLTVL.